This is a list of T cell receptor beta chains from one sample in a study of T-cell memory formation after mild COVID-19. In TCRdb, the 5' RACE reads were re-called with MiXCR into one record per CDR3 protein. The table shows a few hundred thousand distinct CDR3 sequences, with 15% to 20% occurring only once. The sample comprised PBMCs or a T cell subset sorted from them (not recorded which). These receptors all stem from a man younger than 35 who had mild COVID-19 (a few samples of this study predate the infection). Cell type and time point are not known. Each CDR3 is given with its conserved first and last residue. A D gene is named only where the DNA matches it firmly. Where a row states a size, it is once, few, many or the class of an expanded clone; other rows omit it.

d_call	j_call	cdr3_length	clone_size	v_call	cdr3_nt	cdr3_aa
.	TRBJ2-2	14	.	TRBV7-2	TGTGCCAGCAGCTTCCGCAGAAACACCGGGGAGCTGTTTTTT	CASSFRRNTGELFF
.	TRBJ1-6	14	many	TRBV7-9	TGTGCCAGCAGCTTGACCTCCTTGGGGTCACCCCTCCACTTT	CASSLTSLGSPLHF
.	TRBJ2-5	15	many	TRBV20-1	TGCAGTGCTAGAGTCTCGGGAACAGCTCAAGAGACCCAGTACTTC	CSARVSGTAQETQYF
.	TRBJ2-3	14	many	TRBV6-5	TGTGCCAGCAGTTACTCGGCTAGCACAGATACGCAGTATTTT	CASSYSASTDTQYF
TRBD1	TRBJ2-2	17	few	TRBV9	TGTGCCAGCAGCGTAGGTAGGGGGACAGGGATCACCGGGGAGCTGTTTTTT	CASSVGRGTGITGELFF
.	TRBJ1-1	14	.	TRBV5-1	TGCGCCAGCAGCTTGACGGGATATAACACTGAAGCTTTCTTT	CASSLTGYNTEAFF
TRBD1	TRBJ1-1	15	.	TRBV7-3	TGTGCCAGCAGCCGTACAGGGGGCTGGGACACTGAAGCTTTCTTT	CASSRTGGWDTEAFF
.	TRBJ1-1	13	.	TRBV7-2	TGTGCCAGCAGCAAATACAGGGACACTGAAGCTTTCTTT	CASSKYRDTEAFF
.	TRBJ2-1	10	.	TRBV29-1	TGCAGCGTTGTTTACAATGAGCAGTTCTTC	CSVVYNEQFF
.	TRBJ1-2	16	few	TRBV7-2	TGTGCCAGCAGCTTTACGCCCGAAGATATTACTAGCGGCTACACCTTC	CASSFTPEDITSGYTF
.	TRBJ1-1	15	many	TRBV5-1	TGCGCCAGCAGCTTGTACGGGCAGGGAGGTACTGAAGCTTTCTTT	CASSLYGQGGTEAFF
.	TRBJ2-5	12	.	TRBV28	TGTGCCAGCAGTCGGACGGTTAACACCCAGTACTTC	CASSRTVNTQYF
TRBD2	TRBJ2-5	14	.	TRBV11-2	TGTGCCAGCAGCCCAAGCGGGGACCAAGAGACCCAGTACTTC	CASSPSGDQETQYF
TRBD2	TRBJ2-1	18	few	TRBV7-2	TGTGCCAGCAGCTTTCGCAGCGGGGGATCCCCCTCCTACAATGAGCAGTTCTTC	CASSFRSGGSPSYNEQFF
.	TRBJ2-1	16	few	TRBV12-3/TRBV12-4	TGTGCCAGCAGTTTACCAACCGAGGTCTGGGACGATGAGCAGTTCTTC	CASSLPTEVWDDEQFF
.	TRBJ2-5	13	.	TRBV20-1	TGCAGTTCCCCCGTGCGGCCCCGAGAGACCCAGTACTTC	CSSPVRPRETQYF
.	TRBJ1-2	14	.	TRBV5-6	TGTGCCAGCAGCTTCGGGTCCTCGGCCTATGGCTACACCTTC	CASSFGSSAYGYTF
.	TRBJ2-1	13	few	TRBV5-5	TGTGCCAGCAGCTTGTTTCCGGGACATGAGCAGTTCTTC	CASSLFPGHEQFF
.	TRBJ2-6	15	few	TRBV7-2	TGTGCCAGCAGCTTAGGAGCAGCTGGGGCCAACGTCCTGACTTTC	CASSLGAAGANVLTF
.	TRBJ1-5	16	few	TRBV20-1	TGCAGTGCTAATACAGCCGGTCGGGGGTTAGGTCAGCCCCAGCATTTT	CSANTAGRGLGQPQHF
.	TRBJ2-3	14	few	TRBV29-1	TGCAGCGTGGAGGGACGGATGGGCTCAGATACGCAGTATTTT	CSVEGRMGSDTQYF
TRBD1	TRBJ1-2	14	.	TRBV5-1	TGCGCCAGCAGCGAGGGACAGGGGGCGAATGGCTACACCTTC	CASSEGQGANGYTF
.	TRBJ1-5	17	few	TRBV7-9	TGTGCCAGCAGCTTTTACTGGGGGCTGAGTAGCAATCAGCCCCAGCATTTT	CASSFYWGLSSNQPQHF
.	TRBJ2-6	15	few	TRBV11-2	TGTGCCAGCAGCTTAAGGTGGTCTGGGGCCAACGTCCTGACTTTC	CASSLRWSGANVLTF
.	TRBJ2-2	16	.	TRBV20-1	TGCAGTGCCTCGCCGACTGGAAGACCCTCCGGCGGGGAGCTGTTTTTT	CSASPTGRPSGGELFF
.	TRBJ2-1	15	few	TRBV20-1	TGCAGTGCTAGAGGCGGATGGGTCTCCTACAATGAGCAGTTCTTC	CSARGGWVSYNEQFF
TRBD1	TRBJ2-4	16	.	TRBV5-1	TGCGCCAGCAGCTTGGAGGGGGCCGGATCCAAAAACATTCAGTACTTC	CASSLEGAGSKNIQYF
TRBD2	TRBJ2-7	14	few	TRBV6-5	TGTGCCAGCAGTACCAACGGGGGGTCCTACGAGCAGTACTTC	CASSTNGGSYEQYF
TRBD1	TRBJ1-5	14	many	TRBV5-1	TGCGCCAGCAGCCCTAGACAGGGGGCTCAGCCCCAGCATTTT	CASSPRQGAQPQHF
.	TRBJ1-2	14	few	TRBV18	TGTGCCAGCTCACCAGAGGCAGGGTACTATGGCTACACCTTC	CASSPEAGYYGYTF
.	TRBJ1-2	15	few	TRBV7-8	TGTGCCAGCAGCTTAGAGGGGGGGGCCTCCTATGGCTACACCTTC	CASSLEGGASYGYTF
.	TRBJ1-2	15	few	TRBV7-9	TGTGCCAGCAGCCCCGGGGGTTCGGGGGGCTATGGCTACACCTTC	CASSPGGSGGYGYTF
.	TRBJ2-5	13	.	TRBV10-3	TGTGCCATCAGTCAGGGGCCAGGAGAGACCCAGTACTTC	CAISQGPGETQYF
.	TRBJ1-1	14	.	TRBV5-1	TGCGCCAGCAGCCACGGGACACTGAACACTGAAGCTTTCTTT	CASSHGTLNTEAFF
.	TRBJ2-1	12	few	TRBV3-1	TGTGCCAGCAGCCAAGCTTTCGATGAGCAGTTCTTC	CASSQAFDEQFF
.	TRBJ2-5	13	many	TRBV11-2	TGTGCCAGCAGCCAACGGCGGGGAGAGACCCAGTACTTC	CASSQRRGETQYF
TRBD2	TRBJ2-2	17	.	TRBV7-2	TGTGCCAGCAGCCCTCGGGACTACCCCCGTGGAGACGGGGAGCTGTTTTTT	CASSPRDYPRGDGELFF
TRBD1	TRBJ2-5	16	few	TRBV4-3	TGCGCCAGCAGCCAAGAGGGGGACAGGGGTATCGAGACCCAGTACTTC	CASSQEGDRGIETQYF
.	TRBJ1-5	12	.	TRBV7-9	TGTGCCAGCAGCTTAGATCTTCAGCCCCAGCATTTT	CASSLDLQPQHF
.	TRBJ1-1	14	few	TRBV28	TGTGCCAGCAGTTCGGGGGGGGCGAACACTGAAGCTTTCTTT	CASSSGGANTEAFF
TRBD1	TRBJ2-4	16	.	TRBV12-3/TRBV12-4	TGTGCCAGCAGCAACAGGGGATACCTAGCCAAAAACATTCAGTACTTC	CASSNRGYLAKNIQYF
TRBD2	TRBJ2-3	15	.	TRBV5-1	TGCGCCAGCAGCTTGGACCTAGCGGGGCCGGATACGCAGTATTTT	CASSLDLAGPDTQYF
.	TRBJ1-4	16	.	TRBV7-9	TGTGCCAGCAGCTCTAGAGGGATGGGAACTAATGAAAAACTGTTTTTT	CASSSRGMGTNEKLFF
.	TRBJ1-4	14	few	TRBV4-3	TGCGCCAGCAGCCCCGGACAGAATAATGAAAAACTGTTTTTT	CASSPGQNNEKLFF
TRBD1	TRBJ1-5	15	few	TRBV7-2	TGTGCCAGCAGCCCCCAACAGGGGGTCAATCAGCCCCAGCATTTT	CASSPQQGVNQPQHF
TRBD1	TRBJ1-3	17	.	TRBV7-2	TGTGCCAGCAGCTTAGAACCTCAGGGGGCAAGAGGAAACACCATATATTTT	CASSLEPQGARGNTIYF